The 25 T cell receptor beta chains below were found in one sample sequenced in a study of control samples from healthy donors and cancer patients. Data came from immunoSEQ multiplex PCR; TCRdb stores just in-frame clones and leaves some out. The sample has 100,000 to 150,000 clones; approximately 92% are singletons. The sequencing input was PBMCs. The origin of the receptors is a man at least 80 years old with head and neck cancer.

This chain links TRBV13 with TRBJ1-4; D call uncertain. This CDR3 has 12 amino acids. Germline V CDR1 and CDR2: PRHDT, FYEKMQ (reference sequence). Trimming stripped 5 bases from V and 0 bases from J, with 1 base between. The CDR3 bases are TGTGCCAGCAGCACAACTAATGAAAAACTGTTTTTT. Protein product: CASSTTNEKLFF.

This rearrangement joins TRBV30 to TRBJ1-1, with 11 bases identical to TRBD1. Germline V gives CDR1 GTSNPN, CDR2 SVGIG (reference sequence). This CDR3 is 15 amino acids long. With V trimmed by 3 bases and J by 7 bases, 10 bases remained unmatched. CDR3 in amino acids: CAWRNWDRGNSEAFF. Here the CDR3 DNA reads TGTGCCTGGAGGAACTGGGACAGGGGGAATAGTGAAGCTTTCTTT.

This chain connects TRBV6-5 to TRBJ1-1; the D is unclear. CDR3 size: 10 residues. Germline V CDR1 and CDR2: MNHEY, SVGAGI. The V end lost 10 bases, the J end lost 5 bases, and 8 bases lay between the germline ends. Here the CDR3 reads CATWETEAFF. CDR3 DNA: TGTGCCACCTGGGAGACTGAAGCTTTCTTT.

V and J are TRBV6-5 and TRBJ1-2, with 12 bases identical to TRBD1. The trim removed 5 bases at V and 6 bases at J, leaving 1 base unmatched. CDR3 length: 13 amino acids. Germline V gene sequence: CDR1 MNHEY, CDR2 SVGAGI. The CDR3 reads CASSRDRGHGYTF. Written as DNA, the CDR3 is TGTGCCAGCAGTAGGGACAGGGGGCATGGCTACACCTTC.

The V and J genes are TRBV5-4 and TRBJ2-1, with 8 bases aligning to TRBD2. Germline trimming cut 5 bases from V and 5 bases from J; bases unmatched to any gene: 9. The CDR3 has 15 residues. Germline CDR1 SGHNT, CDR2 YYREEE (reference sequence). The CDR3 DNA is TGTGCCAGCAGGGGGGTAGCGGGAACCAACAATGAGCAGTTCTTC. Its protein product is CASRGVAGTNNEQFF.

This clone has a single count. The rearrangement joins TRBV7-9 to TRBJ2-1; D is ambiguous. Trimming removed 6 bases at V and 0 bases at J, with 6 bases between. The germline CDR1 and CDR2 sequences are SEHNR and FQNEAQ (reference sequence). The CDR3 is made up of 13 amino acids. CDR3 nucleotide sequence: TGTGCCAGCAGTATAAACTCCTACAATGAGCAGTTCTTC. Translation: CASSINSYNEQFF.

This rearrangement joins TRBV20-1 to TRBJ1-5; TRBD1 agrees at 11 bases. Germline V gene data show CDR1 as DFQATT and CDR2 as SNEGSKA (reference sequence). The ends lost 3 bases at V and 1 base at J; junction bases unmatched: 5. CDR3 length: 16 residues. As DNA, the CDR3 is TGCAGTGCTAGTGGACAGGGGGCGCGGAGCAATCAGCCCCAGCATTTT. Protein sequence: CSASGQGARSNQPQHF.

V gene TRBV27 combines with J gene TRBJ2-7, with TRBD2 identical over 13 bases. The trim removed 7 bases at V and 4 bases at J, leaving 1 base unmatched. CDR1 MNHEY and CDR2 SMNVEV come from the germline V gene (reference sequence). This CDR3 has 13 amino acids. The CDR3 sequence: CASKLAGGYEQYF. CDR3 DNA sequence: TGTGCCAGCAAACTAGCGGGAGGGTACGAGCAGTACTTC.

This CDR3 is CASSQDVPGDEQYF. The CDR3 DNA follows: TGTGCCAGCAGCCAGGATGTCCCCGGGGACGAGCAGTACTTC. This chain links TRBV7-9 with TRBJ2-7; tentative D call: TRBD2 (5 bases). Germline values: CDR1 SEHNR, CDR2 FQNEAQ (reference sequence). The V gene lost 5 bases and the J gene lost 5 bases, with 16 bases spanning the gap. CDR3 length: 14 amino acids.

This clone was counted a single time. The genes are TRBV15 and TRBJ1-2; a weak D match, TRBD1 (5 bases). CDR1 and CDR2 from the germline V gene are LNHNV and YYDKDF (reference sequence). CDR3 length: 14 amino acids. V was shortened by 9 bases and J by 6 bases, with 20 bases between the two germline ends. The CDR3 coding sequence is TGTGCCACGGTCGATTGGGGCAGGGAGAATGGCTACACCTTC. Protein sequence: CATVDWGRENGYTF.

The J gene is TRBJ1-1, the V gene TRBV7-2; D unresolved. V dropped 4 bases and J dropped 7 bases, with 7 bases sitting between them. Germline assignment: CDR1 SGHTA and CDR2 FQGNSA. The CDR3 contains 11 residues. The CDR3 nucleotides are TGTGCCAGCAGCTGGTACCTTGAAGCTTTCTTT. This codes for CASSWYLEAFF.

The rearrangement uses TRBV7-9 and TRBJ2-2, with D possibly being TRBD1 or TRBD2 (5 bases each). Germline loops: CDR1 SEHNR, CDR2 FQNEAQ (reference sequence). There are 14 residues in the CDR3. Trimming cost V 3 bases and J 5 bases, with 10 bases left between them. The CDR3 DNA follows: TGTGCCAGCAGCTTTCAGGGAGATACCGGGGAGCTGTTTTTT. This gives the protein CASSFQGDTGELFF.

The CDR3 sequence is CASQRTSGRGASYNEQFF. Here the CDR3 DNA reads TGTGCCAGCCAGAGGACTAGCGGGAGAGGGGCCTCCTACAATGAGCAGTTCTTC. This chain connects TRBV10-3 to TRBJ2-1, with 13 bases identical to TRBD2. CDR1 ENHRY and CDR2 SYGVKD come from the germline V gene. This CDR3 region has 18 residues. The V and J ends lost 10 bases and 0 bases, in that order; junction bases with no gene match: 12.

The count of this clone is one. This chain uses TRBV5-1 with TRBJ1-1, with D uncertain. Trimming took off 2 bases at V and 1 base at J, with 9 bases between the two ends. CDR3 length: 14 residues. From germline, CDR1 is SGHRS and CDR2 YFSETQ. As DNA, the CDR3 is TGCGCCAGCAGCTTTTTAGGGCGGAACACTGAAGCTTTCTTT. It codes for CASSFLGRNTEAFF.

The J gene is TRBJ2-2, the V gene TRBV11-2; TRBD1 agrees at 9 bases. This CDR3 contains 15 residues. The V gene's germline CDR1 is SGHAT and CDR2 FQNNGV. V shed 5 bases and J 7 bases; nucleotides not matched to a gene: 8. DNA of the CDR3: TGTGCCAGCAGCCCCTCGGGACAGGGAGGCGGGGAGCTGTTTTTT. This gives the protein CASSPSGQGGGELFF.

The CDR3 bases are TGTGCCAGCAGGCGGACAGGTTCAGGCCACGAGCAGTACTTC. It specifies CASRRTGSGHEQYF. The chain recombines TRBV5-4 with TRBJ2-7; 7 bases fit TRBD1. The V segment lost 5 bases and the J segment 5 bases; nucleotides outside the gene matches: 10. CDR1 is SGHNT and CDR2 is YYREEE in the germline V gene (reference sequence). CDR3 length: 14 amino acids.

The chain has TRBV11-2 and TRBJ1-1, with TRBD1 identical over 10 bases. J gave up 4 bases and V 5 bases, and 4 bases lay outside the gene matches. Germline V gene data show CDR1 as SGHAT and CDR2 as FQNNGV. This CDR3 is built from 14 residues. The CDR3 region has the DNA TGTGCCAGCAGCCGACAGGGGGCAAGCACTGAAGCTTTCTTT. Protein: CASSRQGASTEAFF.

The gene calls are TRBV19 and TRBJ2-7; 7 bases are a match to TRBD1. V was pared by 3 bases and J by 9 bases, with 8 bases of the junction left unmatched. Germline CDR1 LNHDA, CDR2 SQIVND (reference sequence). The CDR3 length is 13 residues. The DNA of the CDR3 is TGTGCCAGTAGTATGAGGGGACAGAAGGGGCAGTACTTC. Protein sequence: CASSMRGQKGQYF.

Remarks on this clone: The same CDR3 is also encoded by other DNA sequences in this sample. The chain recombines TRBV15 with TRBJ2-7; D may be TRBD1 (6 bases). V lost 0 bases, J lost 4 bases, and 7 bases lay in between. The germline gives CDR1 LNHNV, CDR2 YYDKDF (reference sequence). The CDR3 is made up of 13 amino acids. This CDR3 reads CATSRDRGYEQYF. The CDR3 region has the DNA TGTGCCACCAGCAGAGACAGGGGTTACGAGCAGTACTTC.

This clone was observed a single time. The rearrangement links TRBV30 to TRBJ2-5; maybe TRBD1 (6 bases). V lost 0 bases and J 6 bases, leaving 11 bases between the germline ends. CDR1 and CDR2 from the germline V gene are GTSNPN and SVGIG (reference sequence). The CDR3 has 13 residues. The CDR3 DNA reads as TGTGCCTGGAGTGTAAACAGGGAGAAGACCCAGTACTTC. Its protein is CAWSVNREKTQYF.

The chain uses TRBV12-3 or TRBV12-4 and TRBJ1-4; a weak D match, TRBD1 (5 bases). Trimming pared 3 bases from V and 11 bases from J, leaving 13 bases between. The CDR3 runs to 13 residues. The CDR3 DNA follows: TGTGCCAGCAGTTTGGGACCCCGTTGGAAACTGTTTTTT. Protein: CASSLGPRWKLFF.

This chain links TRBV18 with TRBJ2-7; D is uncertain. Germline V CDR1 and CDR2: KGHSH, LQKENI. This CDR3 comprises 15 residues. V lost 5 bases, J lost 1 base, and 15 bases lay in between. The CDR3, as DNA: TGTGCCAGCTCATCAATAGCCAGTGATTCCTACGAGCAGTACTTC. Protein: CASSSIASDSYEQYF.

The chain uses TRBV6-5 and TRBJ2-6; weak D call: TRBD1 (5 bases). From germline, CDR1 is MNHEY and CDR2 SVGAGI. V was shortened by 5 bases and J by 0 bases, with 8 bases between the two germline ends. The CDR3 contains 15 residues. The CDR3 spells CASSTRGSGANVLTF. The CDR3 nucleotides read TGTGCCAGCAGTACAAGGGGCTCTGGGGCCAACGTCCTGACTTTC.

The count of this clone is one. The chain links TRBV7-8 to TRBJ2-4; D not certain. Germline assignment: CDR1 SGHVS and CDR2 FQNEAQ. Trimming shortened V by 1 base and J by 3 bases, and 7 bases separated the two germline ends. This CDR3 contains 14 residues. The CDR3 sequence: CASSLDENKNIQYF. CDR3 sequence (DNA): TGTGCCAGCAGCTTAGATGAAAACAAAAACATTCAGTACTTC.

This clone was found once. The J gene is TRBJ1-3, the V gene TRBV2, with unresolved D. CDR1 and CDR2 (germline): SNHLY, FYNNEI. V dropped 7 bases and J dropped 0 bases, with 13 bases sitting between them. CDR3 size: 15 residues. CDR3 region: CASTRSQVSGNTIYF. For the CDR3, the DNA is TGTGCCAGCACGCGCAGCCAGGTCTCTGGAAACACCATATATTTT.